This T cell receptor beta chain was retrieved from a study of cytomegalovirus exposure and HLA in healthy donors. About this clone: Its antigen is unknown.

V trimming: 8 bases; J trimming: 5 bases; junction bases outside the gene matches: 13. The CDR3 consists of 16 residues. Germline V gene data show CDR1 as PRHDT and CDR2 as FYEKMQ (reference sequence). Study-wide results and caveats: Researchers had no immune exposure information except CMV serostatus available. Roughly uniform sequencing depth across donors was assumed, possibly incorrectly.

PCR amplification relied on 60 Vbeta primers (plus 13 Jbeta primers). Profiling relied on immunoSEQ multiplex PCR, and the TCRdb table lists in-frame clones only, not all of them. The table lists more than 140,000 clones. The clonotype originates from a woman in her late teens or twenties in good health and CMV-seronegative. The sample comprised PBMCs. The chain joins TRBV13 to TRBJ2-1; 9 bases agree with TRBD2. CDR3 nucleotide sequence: TGTGCCAGCCTCCGTAGCGGGAGATTCGCCGACAATGAGCAGTTCTTC. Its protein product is CASLRSGRFADNEQFF.